A selection of T cell receptor beta chains follows, all from one sample in a study of T cells after yellow fever vaccination. TCRdb independently ran MiXCR on the 5' RACE reads; one entry per CDR3 protein. The sample holds a few hundred thousand distinct CDR3 sequences, 3% to 4.5% seen once. Sequences were derived from PBMCs, sampled on the day of the yellow fever booster vaccination. Source of these receptors: a man aged 18 to 29 who received the YFV17D yellow fever vaccine. The CDR3 runs from the conserved cysteine through the conserved F or W. The order of the fields is D gene, J gene, V gene, clone size, CDR3 protein, CDR3 DNA. A D gene is named only where the DNA matches it firmly. For some rows the clone size is stated as once, few or many, or as a class when expanded; others skip it.

d_gene: NA
j_gene: TRBJ2-5
v_gene: TRBV6-6
abundance: few
CDR3aa: CASGATGKTQYF
CDR3nt: TGTGCCAGCGGCGCGACGGGGAAGACCCAGTACTTC

d_gene: NA
j_gene: TRBJ2-3
v_gene: TRBV29-1
abundance: many
CDR3aa: CSVAGSAQDTQYF
CDR3nt: TGCAGCGTTGCCGGGTCAGCACAGGATACGCAGTATTTT

d_gene: NA
j_gene: TRBJ1-5
v_gene: TRBV4-2
abundance: few
CDR3aa: CASSQRGRDHFQPQHF
CDR3nt: TGTGCCAGCAGCCAACGGGGCAGGGATCATTTTCAGCCCCAGCATTTT

d_gene: TRBD1
j_gene: TRBJ1-1
v_gene: TRBV7-2
abundance: many
CDR3aa: CASSSEQGREAFF
CDR3nt: TGTGCCAGCAGCTCTGAACAGGGGCGAGAAGCTTTCTTT

d_gene: NA
j_gene: TRBJ2-1
v_gene: TRBV5-1
abundance: few
CDR3aa: CASSEERTEQFF
CDR3nt: TGCGCCAGCAGCGAGGAGAGGACGGAGCAGTTCTTC

d_gene: TRBD2
j_gene: TRBJ2-1
v_gene: TRBV7-2
abundance: few
CDR3aa: CASSRASGGSYNEQFF
CDR3nt: TGTGCCAGCAGCAGAGCTAGCGGGGGCTCCTACAATGAGCAGTTCTTC

d_gene: NA
j_gene: TRBJ2-3
v_gene: TRBV5-1
abundance: NA
CDR3aa: CASSLAGAKTDTQYF
CDR3nt: TGCGCCAGCAGCTTGGCCGGGGCAAAAACAGATACGCAGTATTTT

d_gene: NA
j_gene: TRBJ2-3
v_gene: TRBV7-9
abundance: many
CDR3aa: CASSLGGATDTQYF
CDR3nt: TGTGCCAGCAGCTTAGGAGGCGCCACAGATACGCAGTATTTT

d_gene: TRBD2
j_gene: TRBJ2-1
v_gene: TRBV5-6
abundance: few
CDR3aa: CASSLWSSGGARNEQFF
CDR3nt: TGTGCCAGCAGCTTATGGTCTAGCGGGGGGGCTCGCAATGAGCAGTTCTTC

d_gene: TRBD2
j_gene: TRBJ2-5
v_gene: TRBV27
abundance: many
CDR3aa: CASSLRGAGETQYF
CDR3nt: TGTGCCAGCAGCCTGCGGGGGGCCGGGGAGACCCAGTACTTC

d_gene: TRBD1
j_gene: TRBJ1-2
v_gene: TRBV7-2
abundance: NA
CDR3aa: CASSPLGEQGALGYTF
CDR3nt: TGTGCCAGCAGCCCCCTAGGGGAGCAGGGGGCGCTAGGCTACACCTTC

d_gene: NA
j_gene: TRBJ2-5
v_gene: TRBV7-2
abundance: NA
CDR3aa: CASSSYETQYF
CDR3nt: TGTGCCAGCAGCTCGTATGAGACCCAGTACTTC

d_gene: NA
j_gene: TRBJ1-2
v_gene: TRBV30
abundance: many
CDR3aa: CAWSRDRPYGYTF
CDR3nt: TGTGCCTGGAGTAGAGACAGGCCCTATGGCTACACCTTC

d_gene: TRBD2
j_gene: TRBJ2-3
v_gene: TRBV3-1
abundance: NA
CDR3aa: CARPAGGADTQYF
CDR3nt: TGTGCCAGACCAGCGGGGGGAGCAGATACGCAGTATTTT

d_gene: NA
j_gene: TRBJ2-1
v_gene: TRBV6-5
abundance: few
CDR3aa: CASSRDNYNEQFF
CDR3nt: TGTGCCAGCAGCCGGGACAACTACAATGAGCAGTTCTTC

d_gene: NA
j_gene: TRBJ2-1
v_gene: TRBV20-1
abundance: many
CDR3aa: CSARDMRGGRNEQFF
CDR3nt: TGCAGTGCTAGAGATATGAGGGGGGGCCGGAATGAGCAGTTCTTC

d_gene: TRBD1
j_gene: TRBJ2-2
v_gene: TRBV4-2
abundance: NA
CDR3aa: CASTQGAGSSGELFF
CDR3nt: TGTGCCAGCACCCAGGGGGCGGGGAGTTCCGGGGAGCTGTTTTTT

d_gene: TRBD2
j_gene: TRBJ2-2
v_gene: TRBV7-8
abundance: many
CDR3aa: CASSSGLAGLSGELFF
CDR3nt: TGTGCCAGCAGCTCAGGACTAGCGGGTTTGTCCGGGGAGCTGTTTTTT